These 25 T cell receptor beta chains share one sample of origin, sequenced in a study of blood T cell repertoires in COVID-19. TCRdb's table, derived via immunoSEQ multiplex PCR, lists solely in-frame clones and lacks some. The sample has 230,000 or so clones; around 75% are singletons. Specimen: peripheral blood. The source is a human donor in a cohort sampled during active COVID-19.

The J gene is TRBJ1-6, the V gene TRBV7-2; D may be TRBD1 (6 bases). Germline values: CDR1 SGHTA, CDR2 FQGNSA. CDR3 length: 13 residues. Trimming took off 5 bases at V and 10 bases at J, with 12 bases between the two ends. CDR3 nucleotides: TGTGCCAGCAGCCGGGACACGGGCTCACCCCTCCACTTT. Translation gives CASSRDTGSPLHF.

Comments on this clone: Relative to the germline gene, one junction end is altered; a read error may explain this. The chain joins TRBV6-1 to TRBJ2-7; 7 bases agree with TRBD1. Germline assignment: CDR1 MNHNS and CDR2 SASEGT. The CDR3 sequence is 11 residues long. The CDR3 sequence is CASSEARTGDF. CDR3 nucleotide sequence: TGTGCCAGCAGTGAAGCTAGAACAGGGGACTTC.

The V gene is TRBV9, the J gene TRBJ2-7; D might be TRBD1 (6 bases). V was pared by 0 bases and J by 5 bases, with 12 bases between. Germline lookup yields CDR1 SGDLS and CDR2 YYNGEE. The length of the CDR3 is 14 residues. CDR3 residues: CASSVGQGYDEQYF. The DNA of the CDR3 is TGTGCCAGCAGCGTAGGGCAGGGGTACGACGAGCAGTACTTC.

The genes are TRBV21-1 and TRBJ1-6. TRBV21-1 has pseudogene status. This CDR3 is built from 16 residues. The CDR3 reads CASSKRSPSPNSPLHF. The DNA for the CDR3 is TGTGCCAGCAGCAAACGGAGTCCTAGCCCTAATTCACCCCTCCACTTT.

About this clone: In the same sample, other DNA sequences code for this CDR3. The chain links TRBV7-9 to TRBJ2-3, with 12 bases lining up with TRBD2. The CDR3 contains 16 residues. The V segment lost 5 bases and the J segment 1 base; nucleotides outside the gene matches: 4. Germline V CDR1 and CDR2: SEHNR, FQNEAQ (reference sequence). CDR3 DNA sequence: TGTGCCAGCAGCCCCGGACTAGCGGGACGCACAGATACGCAGTATTTT. It is translated as CASSPGLAGRTDTQYF.

This chain joins TRBV7-9 and TRBJ2-7; TRBD1 aligns across 9 bases. From germline, CDR1 is SEHNR and CDR2 FQNEAQ (reference sequence). The trim removed 5 bases at V and 7 bases at J, leaving 6 bases unmatched. CDR3 length: 13 residues. The CDR3, as DNA: TGTGCCAGCAGCCAAACAGGGGGCTGGGAGCAGTACTTC. Translated: CASSQTGGWEQYF.

The V gene is TRBV2, the J gene TRBJ2-2, with 8 nucleotides matching TRBD2. The CDR3 extends over 15 amino acids. Germline loops: CDR1 SNHLY, CDR2 FYNNEI. J gave up 6 bases and V 4 bases, and 7 bases lay outside the gene matches. The CDR3, as DNA: TGTGCCAGCAGTGGTACGGGGGGGGCGGCCGGGGAGCTGTTTTTT. It is translated as CASSGTGGAAGELFF.

The chain has TRBV27 and TRBJ2-1, with TRBD1 matching over 7 bases. Losses at the gene ends were 2 bases for V and 0 bases for J; bases not matched to a gene: 1. CDR1 and CDR2 from the germline V gene are MNHEY and SMNVEV (reference sequence). This CDR3 spans 15 amino acids. CDR3 in DNA: TGTGCCAGCAGTTTAAACAGGGGCTCCTACAATGAGCAGTTCTTC. Amino acids: CASSLNRGSYNEQFF.

The CDR3 nucleotides read TGTGCCAGCAGTTTACGTCGTGGGCAGGCGAACACTGAAGCTTTCTTT. Protein sequence: CASSLRRGQANTEAFF. The chain couples TRBV28 to TRBJ1-1; D uncertain. The CDR3 runs 16 residues. Trimming pared 2 bases from V and 1 base from J, leaving 14 bases between. The germline gives CDR1 MDHEN, CDR2 SYDVKM.

V is TRBV4-2 and J is TRBJ2-7; no clear D gene. V was pared by 1 base and J by 4 bases, with 14 bases between. This CDR3 comprises 15 residues. Germline V gene sequence: CDR1 LGHNA, CDR2 YNFKEQ. The CDR3 region has the DNA TGTGCCAGCAGCCAAGCGGAGTCCTCGACGTACGAGCAGTACTTC. It codes for CASSQAESSTYEQYF.

This chain joins TRBV11-3 and TRBJ1-1; D is possibly TRBD1 (5 bases). Trimming took 5 bases from V and 4 from J, leaving 11 bases between them. Germline assignment: CDR1 SGHNT and CDR2 YENEEA. The length of the CDR3 is 13 residues. CDR3 in amino acids: CASSKRQFTEAFF. DNA of the CDR3: TGTGCCAGCAGCAAGAGACAGTTCACTGAAGCTTTCTTT.

The chain uses TRBV2 and TRBJ2-3; 10 bases fit TRBD2. The CDR3 totals 15 residues. The J segment lost 0 bases and the V segment lost 8 bases, leaving 5 bases of the junction unmatched. CDR1 is SNHLY, CDR2 FYNNEI, per germline. CDR3 region: CASGGLALSTDTQYF. The DNA for the CDR3 is TGTGCCAGCGGGGGACTAGCGCTGAGCACAGATACGCAGTATTTT. Variable domain in full (rest from reference TRBV2 and TRBJ2-3): EPEVTQTPSHQVTQMGQEVILRCVPISNHLYFYWYRQILGQKVEFLVSFYNNEISEKSEIFDDQFSVERPDGSNFTLKIRSTKLEDSAMYFCASGGLALSTDTQYFGPGTRLTVL.

This sequence joins TRBV7-2 and TRBJ2-7, with 8 bases matching TRBD2. The V gene's germline CDR1 is SGHTA and CDR2 FQGNSA. Trimming took 4 bases from V and 0 from J; bases not matched to a gene: 2. CDR3 length: 14 amino acids. The CDR3 DNA follows: TGTGCCAGCAGCTCCGGGAGGGACTCCTACGAGCAGTACTTC. As protein: CASSSGRDSYEQYF.

This sequence joins TRBV7-2 and TRBJ2-7; 11 bases agree with TRBD2. Trimming took 6 bases from V and 3 from J; bases not matched to a gene: 10. Germline values: CDR1 SGHTA, CDR2 FQGNSA. The CDR3 has 16 residues. The CDR3 region is CASSPGGTSGLYEQYF. CDR3 in DNA: TGTGCCAGCAGTCCGGGGGGGACTAGCGGACTCTACGAGCAGTACTTC.

This clone showed up just a few times. V and J are TRBV27 and TRBJ1-2; D is possibly TRBD1 (6 bases). In germline, CDR1 is MNHEY, CDR2 SMNVEV (reference sequence). This CDR3 has 15 amino acids. The V and J ends lost 4 bases and 3 bases respectively, with 15 bases between them. This CDR3 reads CASSSPSRGYYGYTF. CDR3 coding DNA: TGTGCCAGCAGTTCCCCCTCCAGGGGATACTATGGCTACACCTTC.

V usage is TRBV7-9 and J usage is TRBJ2-7; possibly TRBD1 for D (5 bases). The CDR3 covers 14 residues. Trimming stripped 5 bases from V and 2 bases from J, with 13 bases between. Germline loops: CDR1 SEHNR, CDR2 FQNEAQ (reference sequence). In DNA form, the CDR3 reads TGTGCCAGCAGCGTAACAGGATTTCCCTACGAGCAGTACTTC. As protein: CASSVTGFPYEQYF.

The table lists this clone with a count of one. The sample contains more than one DNA sequence encoding this CDR3. V is TRBV7-3 and J is TRBJ2-2; D might be TRBD1 (5 bases). Germline CDR1 is SGHTA and CDR2 is FQGTGA. The CDR3 spans 14 residues. V dropped 5 bases and J dropped 2 bases, with 9 bases sitting between them. CDR3 nucleotide sequence: TGTGCCAGCAGCCCTGGACACAACACCGGGGAGCTGTTTTTT. Protein sequence: CASSPGHNTGELFF.

This clone was seen a few times. The chain is built from TRBV12-1 and TRBJ1-5. TRBV12-1 is flagged as a pseudogene. The CDR3 spans 18 residues. Here the CDR3 DNA reads TGTGCCAGCACACCGCCCAACCCATGGGGCGGGGTTCGTCAGCCCCAGCATTTT. It is translated as CASTPPNPWGGVRQPQHF.

The rearrangement links TRBV3-1 (or the pseudogene TRBV3-2) to TRBJ1-2, with D unresolved. V was trimmed by 0 bases and J by 2 bases, leaving 19 bases between them. The CDR3 has 18 residues. Germline CDR1 reads LGHDT; CDR2 reads YNNKEL (reference sequence). Here the CDR3 DNA reads TGTGCCAGCAGCCAAGATCTTTCATTGGTGCAGGCCAACTATGGCTACACCTTC. Its translation: CASSQDLSLVQANYGYTF.

The gene calls are TRBV7-2 and TRBJ2-1; 14 nucleotides line up with TRBD2. J gave up 8 bases and V 5 bases, and 8 bases lay outside the gene matches. Per germline, CDR1 SGHTA and CDR2 FQGNSA. The CDR3 has 16 residues. The CDR3 DNA follows: TGTGCCAGCAGCACCCCCTCGGGACTAGCGGGGGATGAGCAGTTCTTC. Its translation: CASSTPSGLAGDEQFF.

This clone occurred a few times. J is TRBJ2-4 and V is TRBV28, with D perhaps matching TRBD2 (5 bases). The CDR3 spans 12 residues. Germline CDR1 reads MDHEN; CDR2 reads SYDVKM. V lost 6 bases to trimming and J lost 13 bases, with 16 bases between them. Here the CDR3 reads CASSPSSPVQYF. In DNA, the CDR3 is TGTGCCAGCAGCCCCTCTAGCCCCGTACAGTACTTC.

For this clone: At one end the junction does not follow the germline gene, possibly because of a read error. The gene calls are TRBV4-3 and TRBJ1-2, with 10 bases aligning to TRBD1. This CDR3 has 15 residues. Germline assignment: CDR1 LGHNA and CDR2 YSLEER. For the CDR3, the DNA is TGCGCCAGCAGCCAAGATGTTGGGGACAGGGGTCCCAGCGGCTTC. The encoded protein is CASSQDVGDRGPSGF.

The V gene is TRBV27, the J gene TRBJ2-5, with 9 bases lining up with TRBD2. This CDR3 is built from 13 residues. V lost 6 bases and J lost 7; bases outside the gene matches: 6. Germline-derived CDR1 and CDR2 are MNHEY and SMNVEV (reference sequence). The CDR3 reads CASSRLADWTQYF. The CDR3 DNA reads TGTGCCAGCAGCCGACTAGCGGACTGGACCCAGTACTTC.

The genes are TRBV9 and TRBJ1-2; D possibly corresponds to TRBD1 (6 bases). The CDR3 totals 12 residues. Trimming shortened V by 8 bases and J by 8 bases, and 16 bases separated the two germline ends. Germline assignment: CDR1 SGDLS and CDR2 YYNGEE. The CDR3 bases are TGTGCCAGGACAGGTTTCTCCGAGGGCTACACCTTC. Amino acids: CARTGFSEGYTF.

This clone was seen only a few times. This chain links TRBV10-1 with TRBJ2-1; 12 bases are a match to TRBD2. V dropped 3 bases and J dropped 3; count of bases not matched to a gene: 3. CDR3 length: 16 residues. Looked up from germline, CDR1 is WNHNN and CDR2 is SYGVQD (reference sequence). CDR3 DNA: TGCGCCAGCAGTGATACTAGCGGGAGGTACTACAATGAGCAGTTCTTC. This gives the protein CASSDTSGRYYNEQFF.